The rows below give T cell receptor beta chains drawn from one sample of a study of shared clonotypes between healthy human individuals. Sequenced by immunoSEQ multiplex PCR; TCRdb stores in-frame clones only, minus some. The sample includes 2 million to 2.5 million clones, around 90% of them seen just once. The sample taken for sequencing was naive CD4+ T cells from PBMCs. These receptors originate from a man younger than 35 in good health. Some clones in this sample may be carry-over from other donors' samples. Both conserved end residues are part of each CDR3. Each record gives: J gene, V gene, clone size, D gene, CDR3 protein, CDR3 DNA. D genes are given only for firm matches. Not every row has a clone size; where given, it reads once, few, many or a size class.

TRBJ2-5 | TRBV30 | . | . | CAFSSGIGETQYF | TGTGCCTTCAGCTCAGGGATTGGGGAGACCCAGTACTTC
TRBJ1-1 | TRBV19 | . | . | CASKITGVMNTEAFF | TGTGCCAGCAAAATAACCGGGGTAATGAACACTGAAGCTTTCTTT
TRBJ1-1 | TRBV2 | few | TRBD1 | CASSPTGTETKNTEAFF | TGTGCCAGCAGCCCTACCGGGACAGAGACCAAGAACACTGAAGCTTTCTTT
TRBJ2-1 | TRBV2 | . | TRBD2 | CASSEILAGDDEQFF | TGTGCCAGCAGTGAAATCCTAGCGGGAGACGATGAGCAGTTCTTC
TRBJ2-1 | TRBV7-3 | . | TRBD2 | CASSLGASGKNEQFF | TGTGCCAGCAGCTTAGGGGCTAGCGGGAAGAATGAGCAGTTCTTC
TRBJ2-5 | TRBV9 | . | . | CASGTGDPETQYF | TGTGCCAGCGGGACCGGGGATCCAGAGACCCAGTACTTC
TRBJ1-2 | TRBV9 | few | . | CASSLGTDLYGYTF | TGTGCCAGCAGCCTCGGGACGGACCTCTATGGCTACACCTTC
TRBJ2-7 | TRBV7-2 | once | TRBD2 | CASRWGLAGAYEQYF | TGTGCCAGCAGATGGGGACTAGCGGGCGCCTACGAGCAGTACTTC
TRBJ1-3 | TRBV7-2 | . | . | CASSLSGGGNTIYF | TGTGCCAGCAGCTTAAGCGGCGGTGGAAACACCATATATTTT
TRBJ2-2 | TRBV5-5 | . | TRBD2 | CASSVLGAGGSGELFF | TGTGCCAGCAGCGTCTTGGGAGCGGGAGGATCCGGGGAGCTGTTTTTT
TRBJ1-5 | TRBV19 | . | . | CASSRDWGGNQPQHF | TGTGCCAGTAGTAGGGATTGGGGGGGAAATCAGCCCCAGCATTTT
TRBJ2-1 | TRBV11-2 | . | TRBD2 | CASSLSTSGSQFF | TGTGCCAGCAGCTTAAGTACTAGCGGCTCGCAGTTCTTC
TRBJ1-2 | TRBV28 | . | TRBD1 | CASSPRTGRANYGYTF | TGTGCCAGCAGTCCTAGGACAGGAAGAGCTAACTATGGCTACACCTTC
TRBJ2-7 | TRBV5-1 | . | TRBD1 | CASSPPNRGVYEQYF | TGCGCCAGCAGCCCACCCAACAGGGGTGTCTACGAGCAGTACTTC
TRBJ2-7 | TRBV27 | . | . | CASSLLGTSSYEQYF | TGTGCCAGCAGTTTATTGGGGACGAGCTCCTACGAGCAGTACTTC
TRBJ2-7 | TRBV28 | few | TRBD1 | CASSQRTGEQYF | TGTGCCAGCAGTCAGCGGACAGGCGAGCAGTACTTC
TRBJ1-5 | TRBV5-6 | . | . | CASSLGMGQSNQPQHF | TGTGCCAGCAGCTTGGGCATGGGGCAAAGCAATCAGCCCCAGCATTTT